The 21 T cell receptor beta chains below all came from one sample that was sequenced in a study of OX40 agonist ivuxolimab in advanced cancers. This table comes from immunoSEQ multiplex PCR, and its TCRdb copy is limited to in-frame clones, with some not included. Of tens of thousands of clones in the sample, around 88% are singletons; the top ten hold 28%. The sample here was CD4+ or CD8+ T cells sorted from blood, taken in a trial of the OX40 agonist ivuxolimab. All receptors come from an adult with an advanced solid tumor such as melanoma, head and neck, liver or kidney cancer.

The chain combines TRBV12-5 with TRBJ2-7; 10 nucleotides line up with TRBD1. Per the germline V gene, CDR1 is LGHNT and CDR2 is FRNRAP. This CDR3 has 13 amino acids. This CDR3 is CATRDRGDYEQYF. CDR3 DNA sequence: TGTGCAACTCGGGACAGGGGTGACTACGAGCAGTACTTC.

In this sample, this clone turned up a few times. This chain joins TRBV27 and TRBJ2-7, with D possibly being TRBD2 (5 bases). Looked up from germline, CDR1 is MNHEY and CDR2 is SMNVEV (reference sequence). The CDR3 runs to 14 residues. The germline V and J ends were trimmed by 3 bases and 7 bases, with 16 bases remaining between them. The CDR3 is CASSFSYGVREQYF. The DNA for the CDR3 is TGTGCCAGCAGTTTCTCATACGGGGTGCGGGAGCAGTACTTC.

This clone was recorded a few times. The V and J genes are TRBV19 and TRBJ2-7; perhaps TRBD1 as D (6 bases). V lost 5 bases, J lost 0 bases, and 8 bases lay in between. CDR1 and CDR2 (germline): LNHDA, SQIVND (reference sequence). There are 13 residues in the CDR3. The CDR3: CASSLDSSYEQYF. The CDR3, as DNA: TGTGCCAGTAGTTTGGACAGCTCCTACGAGCAGTACTTC.

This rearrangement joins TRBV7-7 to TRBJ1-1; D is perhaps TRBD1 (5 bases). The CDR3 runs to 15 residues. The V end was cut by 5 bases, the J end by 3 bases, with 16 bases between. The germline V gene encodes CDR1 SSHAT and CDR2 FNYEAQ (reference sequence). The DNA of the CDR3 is TGTGCCAGCAGCCCCCTTTCCGGGGGGTACACTGAAGCTTTCTTT. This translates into CASSPLSGGYTEAFF.

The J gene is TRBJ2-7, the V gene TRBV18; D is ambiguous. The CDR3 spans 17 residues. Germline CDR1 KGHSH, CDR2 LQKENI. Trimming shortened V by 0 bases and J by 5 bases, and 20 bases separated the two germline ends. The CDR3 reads CASSPPSVGDINHEQYF. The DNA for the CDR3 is TGTGCCAGCTCACCACCGAGTGTAGGAGATATAAACCACGAGCAGTACTTC.

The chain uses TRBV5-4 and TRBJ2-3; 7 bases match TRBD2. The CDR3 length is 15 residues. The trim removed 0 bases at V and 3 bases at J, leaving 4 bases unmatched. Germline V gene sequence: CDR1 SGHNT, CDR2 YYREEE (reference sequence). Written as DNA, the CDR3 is TGTGCCAGCAGCTTGGAGCGGGGTCCAACAGATACGCAGTATTTT. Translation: CASSLERGPTDTQYF.

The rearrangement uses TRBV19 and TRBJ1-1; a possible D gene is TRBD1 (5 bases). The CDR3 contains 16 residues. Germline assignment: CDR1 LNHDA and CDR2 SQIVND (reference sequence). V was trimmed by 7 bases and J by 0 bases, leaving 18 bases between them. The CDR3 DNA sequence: TGTGCCAGTACCACCTTTGAAGGGGCCGTGAACACTGAAGCTTTCTTT. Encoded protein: CASTTFEGAVNTEAFF.

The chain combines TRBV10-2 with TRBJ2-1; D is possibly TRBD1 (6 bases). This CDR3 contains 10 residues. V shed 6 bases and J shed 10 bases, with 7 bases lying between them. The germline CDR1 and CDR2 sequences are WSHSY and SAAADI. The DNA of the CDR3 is TGCGCCAGCAGGCAGGGGGAGCAGTTCTTC. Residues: CASRQGEQFF.

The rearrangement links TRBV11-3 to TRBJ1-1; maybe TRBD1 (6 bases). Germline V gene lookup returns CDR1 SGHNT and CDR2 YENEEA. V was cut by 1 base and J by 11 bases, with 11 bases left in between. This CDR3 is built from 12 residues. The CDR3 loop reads CASSLVGGRAFF. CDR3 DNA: TGTGCCAGCAGCTTAGTAGGGGGTAGGGCTTTCTTT.

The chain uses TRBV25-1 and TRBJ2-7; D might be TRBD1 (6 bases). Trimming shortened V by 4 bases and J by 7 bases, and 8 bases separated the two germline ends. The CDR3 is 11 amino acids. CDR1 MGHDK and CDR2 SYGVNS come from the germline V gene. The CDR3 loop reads CASSVGGEQYF. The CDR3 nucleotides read TGTGCCAGCAGTGTAGGGGGAGAGCAGTACTTC.

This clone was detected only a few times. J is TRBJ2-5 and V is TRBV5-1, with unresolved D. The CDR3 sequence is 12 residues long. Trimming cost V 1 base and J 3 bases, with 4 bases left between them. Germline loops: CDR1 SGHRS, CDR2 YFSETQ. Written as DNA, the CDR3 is TGCGCCAGCAGCTTGAGGGAAGAGACCCAGTACTTC. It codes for CASSLREETQYF.

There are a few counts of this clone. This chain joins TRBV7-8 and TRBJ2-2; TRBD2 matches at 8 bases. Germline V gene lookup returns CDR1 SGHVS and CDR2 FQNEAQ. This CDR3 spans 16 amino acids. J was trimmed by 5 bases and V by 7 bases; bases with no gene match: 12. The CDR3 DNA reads TGTGCCAGCATCGCACCCGGCGGGGGGCGAACCGGGGAGCTGTTTTTT. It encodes CASIAPGGGRTGELFF.

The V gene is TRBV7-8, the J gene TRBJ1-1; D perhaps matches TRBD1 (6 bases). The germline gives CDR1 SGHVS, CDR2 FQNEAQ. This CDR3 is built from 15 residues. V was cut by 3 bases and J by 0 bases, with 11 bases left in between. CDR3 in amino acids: CASSLDRTLNTEAFF. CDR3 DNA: TGTGCCAGCAGCTTGGACAGAACCTTGAACACTGAAGCTTTCTTT.

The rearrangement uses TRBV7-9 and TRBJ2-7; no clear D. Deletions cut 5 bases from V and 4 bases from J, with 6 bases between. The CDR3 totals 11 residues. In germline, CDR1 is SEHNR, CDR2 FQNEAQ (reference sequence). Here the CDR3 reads CASSVSYEQYF. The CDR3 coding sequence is TGTGCCAGCAGCGTAAGTTACGAGCAGTACTTC.

The CDR3 bases are TGTGCCAGCAGCTCCCCACGGGGTGGAGGGGGGACTGAAGCTTTCTTT. Protein: CASSSPRGGGGTEAFF. The chain links TRBV7-6 to TRBJ1-1, with a tentative D call TRBD1 (6 bases). This CDR3 comprises 16 residues. Per the germline V gene, CDR1 is SGHVS and CDR2 is FNYEAQ. V lost 4 bases, J lost 5 bases, and 20 bases lay in between.

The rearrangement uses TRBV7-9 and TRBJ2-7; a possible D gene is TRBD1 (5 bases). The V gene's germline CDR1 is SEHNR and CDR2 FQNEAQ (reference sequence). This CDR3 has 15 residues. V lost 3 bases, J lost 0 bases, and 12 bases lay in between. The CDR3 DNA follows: TGTGCCAGCAGCTTCCCTGACAGCCGCTCCTACGAGCAGTACTTC. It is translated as CASSFPDSRSYEQYF.

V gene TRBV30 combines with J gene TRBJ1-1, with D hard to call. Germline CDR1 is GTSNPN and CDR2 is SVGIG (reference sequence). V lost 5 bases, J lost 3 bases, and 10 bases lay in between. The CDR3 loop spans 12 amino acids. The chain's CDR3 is CAWGGWDTEAFF. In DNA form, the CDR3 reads TGTGCCTGGGGAGGGTGGGACACTGAAGCTTTCTTT.

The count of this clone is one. The CDR3 nucleotides read TGCGCCAGCAGCCAAGTAGAGGGGCGCAGCTACAATGAGCAGTTCTTC. This encodes CASSQVEGRSYNEQFF. The chain combines TRBV4-1 with TRBJ2-1; TRBD1 or TRBD2 may be the D gene (5 bases each). The germline V and J ends were trimmed by 1 base and 3 bases, with 13 bases remaining between them. The CDR3 loop spans 16 amino acids. The germline V gene encodes CDR1 MGHRA and CDR2 YSYEKL.

The CDR3 sequence is CASAPGQGLDTQYF. The DNA of the CDR3 is TGTGCCAGTGCCCCGGGACAGGGGCTAGATACGCAGTATTTT. The V gene is TRBV19, the J gene TRBJ2-3, with 10 bases that match TRBD1. J lost 5 bases, V lost 8 bases, and 7 bases had no gene match. Germline loops: CDR1 LNHDA, CDR2 SQIVND (reference sequence). The CDR3 runs 14 residues.

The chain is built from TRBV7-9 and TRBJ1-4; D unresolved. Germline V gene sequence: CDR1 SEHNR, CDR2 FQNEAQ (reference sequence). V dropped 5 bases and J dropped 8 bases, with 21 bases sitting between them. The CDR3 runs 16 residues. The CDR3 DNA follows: TGTGCCAGCAGCCCGCCGGGCGGGATAAGAGGGGAAAAACTGTTTTTT. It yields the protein CASSPPGGIRGEKLFF.

The CDR3 region is CASSVMGQLQETQYF. Here the CDR3 DNA reads TGTGCCAGCAGCGTAATGGGACAGCTACAAGAGACCCAGTACTTC. The chain employs TRBV9 and TRBJ2-5; 7 bases fit TRBD1. Trimming took 1 base from V and 2 from J; bases not matched to a gene: 5. This CDR3 spans 15 amino acids. Germline assignment: CDR1 SGDLS and CDR2 YYNGEE. The full variable domain, its missing parts supplied by reference TRBV9 and TRBJ2-5, is DSGVTQTPKHLITATGQRVTLRCSPRSGDLSVYWYQQSLDQGLQFLIQYYNGEERAKGNILERFSAQQFPDLHSELNLSSLELGDSALYFCASSVMGQLQETQYFGPGTRLLVL.